The clone carrying this T cell receptor (beta chain) was seen a single time. This entry belongs to a study of shared clonotypes between healthy human individuals. The table came from immunoSEQ multiplex PCR; TCRdb's copy has only in-frame clones and leaves some out. The sample carries over a million clones, 65% to 75% recorded once. Per the germline V gene, CDR1 is MNHNS and CDR2 is SASEGT. This CDR3 is 12 amino acids long. The V gene lost 11 bases and the J gene lost 4 bases, with 14 bases spanning the gap. This sequence joins TRBV6-1 and TRBJ2-5; D not resolved. Sample: memory CD4+ T cells sorted from blood. As for subset: CD45RA-negative fraction. The TCR comes from a man aged 18-30 years in good health. The CDR3 bases are TGTGCCGCCCGGGTTATGACAGAGACCCAGTACTTC. Its protein is CAARVMTETQYF.